This T cell receptor beta chain is drawn from a study of spatial heterogeneity in lung cancer. Study observations and caveats: Counts of expanded intratumoral alpha and beta TCRs tracked tumor mutation counts.

This clonotype rates as medium-sized. The antigen is unknown. This beta chain is off target for a library built for alpha chains, so its abundance means little. Time point denoted: sample taken at primary tumor resection. One entry per CDR3 protein results from TCRdb running MiXCR on the 5' RACE reads. Among approximately 800 distinct CDR3 sequences listed, about 15% were seen once. This CDR3 has 15 residues. Germline V gene sequence: CDR1 LNHDA, CDR2 SQIVND (reference sequence). Between the trimmed V and J ends, which lost 10 bases and 1 base, there was a span of 17 bases. The chain has TRBV19 and TRBJ1-5; D is unresolved. The receptor was isolated from a male donor with early-stage non-small cell lung cancer. Sample: lung tumor tissue, taken at surgery. For the CDR3, the DNA is TGTGCCACCCAGTACCAGGTGGGAAGCAATCAGCCCCAGCATTTT. Amino acid sequence: CATQYQVGSNQPQHF.